Below, one TCR beta chain is given with its context. Antigen unknown. Clones were read by immunoSEQ multiplex PCR, and TCRdb kept only the in-frame ones, dropping some. The top ten clones hold around 8.4% of a sample with about 54,000 clones, 89% of them seen once. These data belong to a study of cytomegalovirus exposure and HLA in healthy donors. Overall study results and limits: Under in vitro conditions, a few CMV-associated chains were confirmed as specific for CMV antigens.

Germline CDR1 GTSNPN, CDR2 SVGIG (reference sequence). After removal of 0 bases from V and 4 bases from J, the junction contained 5 bases not matched to a gene. This CDR3 contains 15 residues. Sample: PBMCs. The clonotype originates from a woman aged 18 to 35 in good health and CMV-seropositive. The V and J genes are TRBV30 and TRBJ2-1, with 8 bases matching TRBD2. CDR3 residues: CAWSVSSGAYNEQFF. CDR3 in DNA: TGTGCCTGGAGTGTGAGTAGCGGGGCGTACAATGAGCAGTTCTTC. Full variable domain (rest looked up from reference TRBV30 and TRBJ2-1): SQTIHQWPATLVQPVGSPLSLECTVEGTSNPNLYWYRQAAGRGLQLLFYSVGIGQISSEVPQNLSASRPQDRQFILSSKKLLLSDSGFYLCAWSVSSGAYNEQFFGPGTRLTVL.